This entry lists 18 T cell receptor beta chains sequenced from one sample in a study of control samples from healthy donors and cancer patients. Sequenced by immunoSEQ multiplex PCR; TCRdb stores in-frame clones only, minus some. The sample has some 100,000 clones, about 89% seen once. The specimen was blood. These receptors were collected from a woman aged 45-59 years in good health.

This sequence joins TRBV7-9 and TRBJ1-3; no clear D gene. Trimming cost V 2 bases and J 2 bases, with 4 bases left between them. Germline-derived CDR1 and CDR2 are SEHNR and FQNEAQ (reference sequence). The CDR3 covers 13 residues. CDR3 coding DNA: TGTGCCAGCAGCTTATTAACTGGAAACACCATATATTTT. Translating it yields CASSLLTGNTIYF.

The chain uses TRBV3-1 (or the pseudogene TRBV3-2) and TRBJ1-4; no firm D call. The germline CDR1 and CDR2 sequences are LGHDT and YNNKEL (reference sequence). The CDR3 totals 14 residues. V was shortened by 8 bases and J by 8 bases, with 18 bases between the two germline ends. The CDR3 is CASARTVLIEKLFF. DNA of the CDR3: TGTGCCAGCGCTCGGACGGTACTGATAGAAAAACTGTTTTTT.

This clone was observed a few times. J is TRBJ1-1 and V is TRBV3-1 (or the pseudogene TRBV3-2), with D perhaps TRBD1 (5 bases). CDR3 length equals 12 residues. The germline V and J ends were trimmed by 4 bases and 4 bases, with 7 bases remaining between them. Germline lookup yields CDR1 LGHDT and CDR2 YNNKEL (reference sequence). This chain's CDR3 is CASSPGSTEAFF. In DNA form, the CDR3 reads TGTGCCAGCAGCCCAGGGAGCACTGAAGCTTTCTTT.

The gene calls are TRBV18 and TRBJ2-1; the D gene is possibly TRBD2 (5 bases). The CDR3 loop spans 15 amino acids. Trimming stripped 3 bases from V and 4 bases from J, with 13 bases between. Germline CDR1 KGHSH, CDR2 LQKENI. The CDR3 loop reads CASSPSANPYNEQFF. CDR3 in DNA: TGTGCCAGCTCACCTAGCGCTAATCCGTACAATGAGCAGTTCTTC.

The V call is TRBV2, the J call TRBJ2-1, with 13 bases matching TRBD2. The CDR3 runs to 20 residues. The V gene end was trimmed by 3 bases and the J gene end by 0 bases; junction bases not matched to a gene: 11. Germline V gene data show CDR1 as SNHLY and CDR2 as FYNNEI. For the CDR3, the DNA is TGTGCCAGCAGTGATCGGGGACTAGCGGGATGGAAACTCTCCTACAATGAGCAGTTCTTC. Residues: CASSDRGLAGWKLSYNEQFF.

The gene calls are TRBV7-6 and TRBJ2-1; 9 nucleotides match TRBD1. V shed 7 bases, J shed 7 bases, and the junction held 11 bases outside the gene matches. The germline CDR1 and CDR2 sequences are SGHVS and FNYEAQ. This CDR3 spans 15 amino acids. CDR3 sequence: CASKSGQGVRNEQFF. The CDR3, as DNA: TGTGCCAGCAAATCGGGACAGGGAGTGAGGAATGAGCAGTTCTTC.

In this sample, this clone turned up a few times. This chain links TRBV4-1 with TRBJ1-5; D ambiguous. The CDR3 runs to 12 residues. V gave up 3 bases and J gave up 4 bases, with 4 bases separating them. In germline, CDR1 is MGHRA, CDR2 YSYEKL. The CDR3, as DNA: TGCGCCAGCAGCCACTTGAATCAGCCCCAGCATTTT. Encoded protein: CASSHLNQPQHF.

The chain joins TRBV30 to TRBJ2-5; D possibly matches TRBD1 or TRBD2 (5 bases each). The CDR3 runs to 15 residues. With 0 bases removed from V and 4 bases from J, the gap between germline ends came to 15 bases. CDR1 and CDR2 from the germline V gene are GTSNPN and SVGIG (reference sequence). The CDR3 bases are TGTGCCTGGAGTGTAGGGACGGTTACAAGAGAGACCCAGTACTTC. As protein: CAWSVGTVTRETQYF.

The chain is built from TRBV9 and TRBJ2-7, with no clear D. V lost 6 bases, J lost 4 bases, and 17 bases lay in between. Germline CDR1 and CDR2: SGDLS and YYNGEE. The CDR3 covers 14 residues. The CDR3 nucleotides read TGTGCCAGCACCCGCCGGCTCCCAAAGTACGAGCAGTACGTC. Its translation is CASTRRLPKYEQYV.

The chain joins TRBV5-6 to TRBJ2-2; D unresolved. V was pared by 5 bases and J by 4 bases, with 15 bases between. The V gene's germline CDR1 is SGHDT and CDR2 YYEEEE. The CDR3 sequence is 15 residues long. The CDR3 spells CASSSRPPSTGELFF. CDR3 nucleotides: TGTGCCAGCAGTTCCCGACCGCCGAGCACCGGGGAGCTGTTTTTT.

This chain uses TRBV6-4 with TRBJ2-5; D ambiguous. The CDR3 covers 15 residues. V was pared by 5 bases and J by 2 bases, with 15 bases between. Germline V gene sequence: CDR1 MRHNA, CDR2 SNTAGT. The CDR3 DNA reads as TGTGCCAGCAGTCACACGGGTCTTCGACAAGAGACCCAGTACTTC. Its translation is CASSHTGLRQETQYF.

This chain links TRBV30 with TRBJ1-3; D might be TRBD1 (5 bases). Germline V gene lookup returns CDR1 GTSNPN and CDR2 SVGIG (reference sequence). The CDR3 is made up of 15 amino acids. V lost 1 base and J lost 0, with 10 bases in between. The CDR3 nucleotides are TGTGCCTGGAGTGGCAGGGAGATCTCTGGAAACACCATATATTTT. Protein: CAWSGREISGNTIYF.

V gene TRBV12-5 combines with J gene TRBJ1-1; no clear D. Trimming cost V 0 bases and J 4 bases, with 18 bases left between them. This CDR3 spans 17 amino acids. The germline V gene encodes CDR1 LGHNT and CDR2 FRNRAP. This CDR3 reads CASGLVWAEPPGTEAFF. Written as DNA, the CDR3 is TGTGCTAGTGGTTTGGTATGGGCCGAACCTCCCGGCACTGAAGCTTTCTTT.

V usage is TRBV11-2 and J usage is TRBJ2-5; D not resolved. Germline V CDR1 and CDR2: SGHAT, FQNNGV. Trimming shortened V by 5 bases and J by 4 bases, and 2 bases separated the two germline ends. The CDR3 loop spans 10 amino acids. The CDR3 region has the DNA TGTGCCAGCAGCGGAGAGACCCAGTACTTC. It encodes CASSGETQYF.

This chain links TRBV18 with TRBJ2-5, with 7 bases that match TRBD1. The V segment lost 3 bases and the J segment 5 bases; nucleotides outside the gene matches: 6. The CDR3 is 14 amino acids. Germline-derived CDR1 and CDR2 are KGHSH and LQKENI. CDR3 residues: CASSPQRGRETQYF. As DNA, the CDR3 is TGTGCCAGCTCACCTCAGAGGGGGCGGGAGACCCAGTACTTC.

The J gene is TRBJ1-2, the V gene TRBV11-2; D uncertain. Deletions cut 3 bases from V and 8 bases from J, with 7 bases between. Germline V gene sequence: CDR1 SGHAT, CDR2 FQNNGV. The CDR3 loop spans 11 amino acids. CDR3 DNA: TGTGCCAGCAGCTTCAGAGGGGGCTACACCTTC. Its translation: CASSFRGGYTF.

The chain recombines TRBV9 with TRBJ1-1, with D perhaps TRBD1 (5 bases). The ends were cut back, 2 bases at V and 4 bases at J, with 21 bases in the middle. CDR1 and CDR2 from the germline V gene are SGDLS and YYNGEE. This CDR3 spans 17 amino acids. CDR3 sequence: CASSVHGIAGFGTEAFF. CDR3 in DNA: TGTGCCAGCAGCGTCCACGGCATTGCAGGGTTTGGCACTGAAGCTTTCTTT.

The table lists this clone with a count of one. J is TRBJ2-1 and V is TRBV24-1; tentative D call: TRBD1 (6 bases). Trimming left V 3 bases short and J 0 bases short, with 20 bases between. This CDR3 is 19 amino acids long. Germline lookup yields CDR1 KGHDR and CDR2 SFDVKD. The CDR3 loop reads CATSDPTFTGPSSYNEQFF. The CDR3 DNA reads TGTGCCACCAGTGATCCCACCTTCACAGGGCCTAGCTCCTACAATGAGCAGTTCTTC.